The subject of this entry is one TCR beta chain. The antigen remains unidentified. The data were taken from a study of OX40 agonist ivuxolimab in advanced cancers. Germline V gives CDR1 MGHRA, CDR2 YSYEKL. The CDR3 sequence is 17 residues long. The V segment lost 0 bases and the J segment 1 base; nucleotides outside the gene matches: 6. Study results and caveats: At 0.1 to 3.0 mg/kg and by week 6, clonal expansion occurred in CD4+ and CD8+ blood T cells. The specificity for antigen of the expanded peripheral T cells was not determined. Among the nonresponders, some also had low normalized T-cell clonal expansion.

Clones were sequenced by immunoSEQ multiplex PCR, and TCRdb holds only the in-frame ones, with some missing. Of roughly 50,000 clones in the sample, about 86% were seen once. Exclusion applied to patients with autoimmune disease history or systemic immunosuppression. The V gene is TRBV4-1, the J gene TRBJ1-5, with 7 bases identical to TRBD1. This TCR derives from an adult with an advanced solid tumor such as melanoma, head and neck, liver or kidney cancer. Sequencing was performed on CD4+ or CD8+ T cells sorted from blood, taken in a trial of the OX40 agonist ivuxolimab. The CDR3 sequence: CASSQEGQAGSNQPQHF. As DNA, the CDR3 is TGCGCCAGCAGCCAAGAAGGACAGGCTGGGAGCAATCAGCCCCAGCATTTT.